This T cell receptor (beta chain) was captured by sequencing in a study of CD8+CD57+ T cells in acquired aplastic anemia. Study as a whole: Each DNA sample taken from sorted CD4+ and CD8+ cells came to 3 to 4 ug on average. Healthy CD8+ samples averaged about 11.0 million reads.

Germline-derived CDR1 and CDR2 are SGHTA and FQGNSA. This CDR3 is 15 amino acids long. Trimming took off 1 base at V and 11 bases at J, with 19 bases between the two ends. Profiles of TCR beta VDJ and CDR3 were generated from a genomic DNA template. TCRdb used MiXCR to reprocess the reads, holding one entry per CDR3 protein. The data hold just over 400,000 distinct CDR3 sequences, with about 70% observed a single time. J is TRBJ2-3 and V is TRBV7-2; D may be TRBD2 (5 bases). Sequencing used sorted CD4+, CD8+, or CD8+CD57+ T cells (not recorded which) from PBMCs. The receptor was isolated from a human donor in good health, serving as a control. CDR3 nucleotides: TGTGCCAGCAGCTTAGATGGACTGGTCCTAAATGAGCAGTATTTT. Amino acid sequence: CASSLDGLVLNEQYF.